The source of this T cell receptor (beta chain) is a study of blood T cell repertoires in COVID-19. On the study more broadly: PBMCs, B-cell-depleted T cells, or T cells were the source of the cDNA or gDNA that made up the material.

The table came from immunoSEQ multiplex PCR; TCRdb's copy has only in-frame clones and leaves some out. The data hold 55,000 to 80,000 clones, with approximately 92% observed a single time. The CDR3 has 13 residues. The V gene lost 5 bases and the J gene lost 4 bases, with 11 bases spanning the gap. V usage is TRBV12-3 or TRBV12-4 and J usage is TRBJ1-2, with a tentative D call TRBD1 (5 bases). This sequence was found in an elderly man with acute or convalescent COVID-19. The sample taken for sequencing was peripheral blood. DNA for the CDR3: TGTGCCAGCAGTACAGGTGAAACCTATGGCTACACCTTC. It specifies CASSTGETYGYTF.